This T cell receptor (beta chain) was sequenced for a study of early T cells in non-severe SARS-CoV-2 infection. Background on the study: The chains were unpaired, and the sequenced material was bulk RNA from unsorted whole blood.

TCRdb reprocessed the 5' RACE reads with MiXCR, giving one entry per CDR3 protein. Of under 80,000 distinct CDR3 sequences detected, 10% to 15% appear once; the ten largest clones hold approximately 4.6%. This clonotype came up a few times. Looked up from germline, CDR1 is SGHNT and CDR2 is YYREEE (reference sequence). V trimming: 5 bases; J trimming: 2 bases; junction bases outside the gene matches: 13. The CDR3 loop spans 16 amino acids. The clonotype comes from an adult who was a healthcare worker with PCR-confirmed SARS-CoV-2 infection or an uninfected control (not recorded which). This rearrangement joins TRBV5-4 to TRBJ2-7; TRBD1 agrees at 7 bases. The sequencing sample was made of whole blood. This chain's CDR3 is CASSSQRGGRTYEQYF. The DNA of the CDR3 is TGTGCCAGCAGTTCCCAACGAGGGGGCCGGACCTACGAGCAGTACTTC.